These 30 T cell receptor beta chains originate from one sample sequenced in a study of identical twins. TCRdb used MiXCR to reprocess the 5' RACE reads, holding one entry per CDR3 protein. Altogether roughly 750,000 distinct CDR3 sequences are present, 21% being singletons, with the ten largest covering approximately 4.3%. These same data were also listed under a study on T cells expressing NK-cell markers.

The sample taken for sequencing was PBMCs. All receptors come from a woman aged 18 to 35 in good health.

This clonotype was detected a few times. This rearrangement joins TRBV9 to TRBJ2-7; TRBD1 aligns across 9 bases. After removal of 3 bases from V and 4 bases from J, the junction contained 5 bases not matched to a gene. Germline-derived CDR1 and CDR2 are SGDLS and YYNGEE. CDR3 length: 14 residues. CDR3 region: CASSAGTGWYEQYF. CDR3 in DNA: TGTGCCAGCAGCGCCGGGACAGGGTGGTACGAGCAGTACTTC.

The chain carries TRBV12-3 or TRBV12-4 and TRBJ1-3, with 9 positions matching TRBD1. V lost 5 bases to trimming and J lost 0 bases; unmatched junction nucleotides: 8. CDR3 length: 17 amino acids. The CDR3 coding sequence is TGTGCCAGCAGTCCTGCGGGACAGGGCATCTCTGGAAACACCATATATTTT. Translating gives CASSPAGQGISGNTIYF.

This rearrangement joins TRBV29-1 to TRBJ2-2; maybe TRBD1 (5 bases). Looked up from germline, CDR1 is SQVTM and CDR2 is ANQGSEA. The CDR3 covers 13 residues. The V end was cut by 4 bases, the J end by 0 bases, with 6 bases between. The CDR3 sequence: CSVARANTGELFF. The CDR3 DNA sequence: TGCAGCGTTGCCAGGGCGAACACCGGGGAGCTGTTTTTT.

This chain uses TRBV7-6 with TRBJ2-3, with D possibly matching TRBD2 (5 bases). Looked up from germline, CDR1 is SGHVS and CDR2 is FNYEAQ. The CDR3 is 17 residues long. The ends were cut back, 1 base at V and 1 base at J, with 15 bases in the middle. The CDR3 DNA follows: TGTGCCAGCAGCTTAGAATGGCCGCGGGTGGGCACAGATACGCAGTATTTT. Encoded protein: CASSLEWPRVGTDTQYF.

The table lists this clonotype with many counts. This chain connects TRBV6-1 to TRBJ1-2, with 7 bases matching TRBD1. The CDR3 has 15 amino acids. Germline CDR1 and CDR2: MNHNS and SASEGT. V shed 6 bases and J 3 bases; nucleotides not matched to a gene: 10. The CDR3 region is CASRSHRGTDYGYTF. The CDR3 region has the DNA TGTGCCAGCAGAAGTCACAGGGGAACGGACTATGGCTACACCTTC.

This chain links TRBV15 with TRBJ2-7; no definite D call. CDR1 and CDR2 (germline): LNHNV, YYDKDF (reference sequence). There are 13 residues in the CDR3. Trimming stripped 0 bases from V and 4 bases from J, with 7 bases between. The CDR3 nucleotides read TGTGCCACCAGCAGAGATATGAAGTACGAGCAGTACTTC. Residues: CATSRDMKYEQYF. Based on the CDR3 plus reference TRBV15 and TRBJ2-7, the full variable domain is DAMVIQNPRYQVTQFGKPVTLSCSQTLNHNVMYWYQQKSSQAPKLLFHYYDKDFNNEADTPDNFQSRRPNTSFCFLDIRSPGLGDTAMYLCATSRDMKYEQYFGPGTRLTVT.

This clonotype occurred many times. The chain combines TRBV10-3 with TRBJ2-7, with a tentative D call TRBD2 (5 bases). This CDR3 has 14 residues. Trimming shortened V by 6 bases and J by 1 base, and 13 bases separated the two germline ends. The V gene's germline CDR1 is ENHRY and CDR2 SYGVKD. CDR3 residues: CAIRAELKSYEQYF. CDR3 DNA: TGTGCCATCAGAGCGGAGCTAAAATCCTACGAGCAGTACTTC.

This clonotype has only a few counts. The J gene is TRBJ2-3, the V gene TRBV20-1; 7 bases line up with TRBD2. The V gene end was trimmed by 1 base and the J gene end by 4 bases; junction bases not matched to a gene: 17. CDR3 size: 18 residues. Germline assignment: CDR1 DFQATT and CDR2 SNEGSKA (reference sequence). The CDR3 sequence is CSARGWGGAGTGADTQYF. The CDR3 DNA follows: TGCAGTGCTAGAGGTTGGGGAGGGGCGGGGACGGGGGCAGATACGCAGTATTTT.

This clonotype was counted only a few times. J is TRBJ2-3 and V is TRBV5-1, with 9 bases fitting TRBD1. The CDR3 runs to 19 residues. J was trimmed by 5 bases and V by 3 bases; bases with no gene match: 19. Germline CDR1 reads SGHRS; CDR2 reads YFSETQ. CDR3: CASSSNTLQGARRLDTQYF. The CDR3 bases are TGCGCCAGCAGCTCAAATACGTTACAGGGGGCCCGCAGGCTAGATACGCAGTATTTT.

The J gene is TRBJ2-5, the V gene TRBV6-1; possibly TRBD1 for D (6 bases). CDR1 and CDR2 (germline): MNHNS, SASEGT. The V end was cut by 7 bases, the J end by 1 base, with 13 bases between. The CDR3 loop spans 14 amino acids. The CDR3 region has the DNA TGTGCCAGCACCCCGGACAGACGCCAAGAGACCCAGTACTTC. This codes for CASTPDRRQETQYF.

This clonotype came up a few times. The V and J genes are TRBV29-1 and TRBJ1-1; D may be TRBD1 (5 bases). This CDR3 spans 12 amino acids. With 4 bases removed from V and 3 bases from J, the gap between germline ends came to 9 bases. The V gene's germline CDR1 is SQVTM and CDR2 ANQGSEA. The CDR3 DNA sequence: TGCAGCGTTGCAGGGATTTACACTGAAGCTTTCTTT. Its protein product is CSVAGIYTEAFF.

The J gene is TRBJ2-1, the V gene TRBV7-2, with 7 positions matching TRBD2. The J segment lost 9 bases and the V segment lost 6 bases, leaving 11 bases of the junction unmatched. The CDR3 has 14 amino acids. From germline, CDR1 is SGHTA and CDR2 FQGNSA. The CDR3 protein is CASSSGPLQAEQFF. CDR3 nucleotide sequence: TGTGCCAGCAGTAGCGGGCCCCTGCAGGCTGAGCAGTTCTTC.

The chain employs TRBV20-1 and TRBJ2-1; D remains unclear. The CDR3 has 11 residues. With 6 bases removed from V and 8 bases from J, the gap between germline ends came to 11 bases. Germline CDR1 is DFQATT and CDR2 is SNEGSKA (reference sequence). The CDR3 DNA follows: TGCAGTGCCCCAAGGGTCTATGAGCAGTTCTTC. It translates to CSAPRVYEQFF.

The chain is built from TRBV5-1 and TRBJ2-5; tentative D call: TRBD1 (6 bases). Trimming took 2 bases from V and 5 from J, leaving 16 bases between them. CDR3 length equals 15 residues. The V gene's germline CDR1 is SGHRS and CDR2 YFSETQ. This CDR3 reads CASSFGAGAGETQYF. For the CDR3, the DNA is TGCGCCAGCAGCTTTGGTGCAGGGGCAGGGGAGACCCAGTACTTC.

V is TRBV6-2 or TRBV6-3 and J is TRBJ2-1; 9 positions agree with TRBD2. V was pared by 6 bases and J by 5 bases, with 17 bases of the junction left unmatched. This CDR3 is built from 18 residues. Germline-derived CDR1 and CDR2 are MNHEY and SVGEGT. CDR3 region: CASSHLAGTIKKNNEQFF. CDR3 coding DNA: TGTGCCAGCAGCCATCTAGCGGGGACTATCAAGAAAAACAATGAGCAGTTCTTC.

The V and J genes are TRBV12-5 and TRBJ2-7, with unresolved D. This CDR3 region has 13 residues. Germline loops: CDR1 LGHNT, CDR2 FRNRAP. V lost 1 base and J lost 4, with 8 bases in between. The CDR3 sequence: CASGLGLGYEQYF. CDR3 nucleotide sequence: TGTGCTAGTGGTTTGGGCCTAGGTTACGAGCAGTACTTC.

The chain joins TRBV6-1 to TRBJ2-1, with 13 bases aligning to TRBD2. V was pared by 1 base and J by 7 bases, with 1 base of the junction left unmatched. The CDR3 is 15 residues long. CDR1 MNHNS and CDR2 SASEGT come from the germline V gene. The CDR3, as DNA: TGTGCCAGCAGTGAAGGGACTAGCGGGAGTAATGAGCAGTTCTTC. It codes for CASSEGTSGSNEQFF.

This rearrangement joins TRBV6-1 to TRBJ2-7; TRBD1 matches 8 bases. The CDR3 is 15 amino acids. With V trimmed by 5 bases and J by 5 bases, 11 bases remained unmatched. CDR1 and CDR2 (germline): MNHNS, SASEGT. The CDR3 DNA reads as TGTGCCAGCAGTACCGGACAGGGATTAAGCGACGAGCAGTACTTC. Translated: CASSTGQGLSDEQYF.

The V gene is TRBV7-6, the J gene TRBJ2-3; perhaps D is TRBD1 or TRBD2 (5 bases each). This CDR3 has 16 amino acids. Germline CDR1 and CDR2: SGHVS and FNYEAQ. The ends were cut back, 4 bases at V and 4 bases at J, with 18 bases in the middle. CDR3 sequence (DNA): TGTGCCAGCAGCTCCCTGGGACCCCGAGGAGCAGATACGCAGTATTTT. Its translation: CASSSLGPRGADTQYF.

V usage is TRBV5-6 and J usage is TRBJ2-7, with D unresolved. The CDR3 has 15 amino acids. The V end was cut by 4 bases, the J end by 0 bases, with 14 bases between. Germline assignment: CDR1 SGHDT and CDR2 YYEEEE. This CDR3 reads CASSLQTSTSYEQYF. CDR3 bases: TGTGCCAGCAGCCTACAGACATCAACCTCCTACGAGCAGTACTTC. Complete variable domain (other parts from reference TRBV5-6 and TRBJ2-7): DAGVTQSPTHLIKTRGQQVTLRCSPKSGHDTVSWYQQALGQGPQFIFQYYEEEERQRGNFPDRFSGHQFPNYSSELNVNALLLGDSALYLCASSLQTSTSYEQYFGPGTRLTVT.

The sample holds a few counts of this clonotype. The genes are TRBV20-1 and TRBJ2-7, with D possibly matching TRBD1 (6 bases). The V and J ends lost 0 bases and 2 bases respectively, with 14 bases between them. The CDR3 totals 15 residues. Germline lookup yields CDR1 DFQATT and CDR2 SNEGSKA (reference sequence). CDR3 sequence: CSARDGGRSTYEQYF. CDR3 nucleotides: TGCAGTGCTAGAGATGGGGGCCGGAGCACCTACGAGCAGTACTTC.

The chain joins TRBV12-3 or TRBV12-4 to TRBJ2-3; a weak D match, TRBD2 (7 bases). The V gene lost 3 bases and the J gene lost 2 bases, with 12 bases spanning the gap. The CDR3 consists of 15 residues. The CDR3 DNA follows: TGTGCCAGCAGTTTGGCGGGGGCCCTCACAGATACGCAGTATTTT. Translated, it gives CASSLAGALTDTQYF.

The chain's CDR3 is CSARPSGHTDTQYF. The DNA of the CDR3 is TGCAGTGCTAGACCCAGCGGACACACAGATACGCAGTATTTT. V usage is TRBV20-1 and J usage is TRBJ2-3; D might be TRBD1 or TRBD2, each matching 5 bases. This CDR3 region has 14 residues. Germline loops: CDR1 DFQATT, CDR2 SNEGSKA (reference sequence). The V end lost 2 bases, the J end lost 2 bases, and 11 bases lay between the germline ends.

This chain uses TRBV14 with TRBJ1-2; D is possibly TRBD1 (5 bases). The germline V gene encodes CDR1 SGHDN and CDR2 FVKESK. This CDR3 has 16 residues. V lost 2 bases and J lost 7, with 20 bases in between. CDR3 in DNA: TGTGCCAGCAGCCAACCAGGGTCGCTCTCTGGTTCTGGCTACACCTTC. It specifies CASSQPGSLSGSGYTF.

The chain employs TRBV12-3 or TRBV12-4 and TRBJ1-6; 10 bases match TRBD1. J gave up 7 bases and V 3 bases, and 3 bases lay outside the gene matches. This CDR3 is 15 amino acids long. The CDR3 here is CASSFRDRGNSPLHF. CDR3 DNA sequence: TGTGCCAGCAGTTTCAGGGACAGGGGAAATTCACCCCTCCACTTT.

This clonotype was seen a few times. The chain is built from TRBV9 and TRBJ2-1, with unresolved D. Germline lookup yields CDR1 SGDLS and CDR2 YYNGEE. The length of the CDR3 is 16 residues. V was pared by 0 bases and J by 5 bases, with 15 bases between. The CDR3 region is CASSVVVEPINNEQFF. The CDR3 region has the DNA TGTGCCAGCAGCGTAGTGGTAGAGCCTATCAACAATGAGCAGTTCTTC.

The sample holds a few counts of this clonotype. J is TRBJ1-2 and V is TRBV5-5; D is undetermined. CDR1 and CDR2 from the germline V gene are SGHKS and YYEKEE (reference sequence). V gave up 4 bases and J gave up 0 bases, with 13 bases separating them. There are 15 residues in the CDR3. The CDR3 coding sequence is TGTGCCAGCAGCCCCGGTGCCTCTTCTAACTATGGCTACACCTTC. Translating it yields CASSPGASSNYGYTF.

This clonotype was seen at least ten times. The gene calls are TRBV5-1 and TRBJ2-5; 8 nucleotides align to TRBD1. Per germline, CDR1 SGHRS and CDR2 YFSETQ. This CDR3 has 14 residues. After removal of 3 bases from V and 5 bases from J, the junction contained 6 bases not matched to a gene. The CDR3 DNA reads as TGCGCCAGCAGCTCGGACAGGGTGGGTGAGACCCAGTACTTC. Protein sequence: CASSSDRVGETQYF.

This chain connects TRBV15 to TRBJ2-7; a possible D gene is TRBD1 (5 bases). Trimming left V 3 bases short and J 2 bases short, with 11 bases between. Germline CDR1 and CDR2: LNHNV and YYDKDF (reference sequence). The CDR3 is 14 amino acids. In DNA, the CDR3 is TGTGCCACCAGCAGTCGGCAGGGTCCCTACGAGCAGTACTTC. Translation gives CATSSRQGPYEQYF.

This clonotype was found a few times. V usage is TRBV2 and J usage is TRBJ2-7, with unresolved D. The V gene lost 9 bases and the J gene lost 5 bases, with 8 bases spanning the gap. The CDR3 runs to 10 residues. CDR1 and CDR2 from the germline V gene are SNHLY and FYNNEI. The CDR3 DNA is TGTGCCAGTTCAGGCCACGAGCAGTACTTC. It yields the protein CASSGHEQYF.